This T cell receptor (beta chain) derives from a study of a mutant IDH1 vaccine in newly diagnosed glioma. For the study at large: Radiotherapy alone preceded vaccination by 4-6 weeks; alternatively, vaccination started with temozolomide cycles. Among treated patients, about 62% were male and around 38% female, and mean age was approximately 40 years.

Time point meaning: week 11, during vaccination. The investigators gave 300 ug of mutant IDH1 20-mer peptide in each vaccine dose, together with topical imiquimod. Tumors from donors were new WHO grade 3 or 4 IDH1-mutant astrocytomas with ATRX loss. Generated by immunoSEQ multiplex PCR, the TCRdb table keeps only in-frame clones and is missing some. This sample has about 120,000 clones; roughly 90% occur once, and the top ten carry 0.55% to 0.7%. As concerns this clone: Its antigen remains unidentified.

Germline V CDR1 and CDR2: SGHRS, YFSETQ. The CDR3 is 12 residues long. Between the trimmed V and J ends, which lost 0 bases and 2 bases, there was a span of 3 bases. Overall study findings and caveats: Seemingly, pseudoprogression had no relation to changes in the top peripheral T cell clonotypes.

V gene TRBV5-1 combines with J gene TRBJ2-7, with unresolved D. Sequenced here: PBMCs, sampled from a glioma patient whose treatment included an IDH1 peptide vaccine. The clonotype was recovered from a woman in her 50s with glioma. The CDR3: CASSLETYEQYF. CDR3 coding DNA: TGCGCCAGCAGCTTGGAGACCTACGAGCAGTACTTC.